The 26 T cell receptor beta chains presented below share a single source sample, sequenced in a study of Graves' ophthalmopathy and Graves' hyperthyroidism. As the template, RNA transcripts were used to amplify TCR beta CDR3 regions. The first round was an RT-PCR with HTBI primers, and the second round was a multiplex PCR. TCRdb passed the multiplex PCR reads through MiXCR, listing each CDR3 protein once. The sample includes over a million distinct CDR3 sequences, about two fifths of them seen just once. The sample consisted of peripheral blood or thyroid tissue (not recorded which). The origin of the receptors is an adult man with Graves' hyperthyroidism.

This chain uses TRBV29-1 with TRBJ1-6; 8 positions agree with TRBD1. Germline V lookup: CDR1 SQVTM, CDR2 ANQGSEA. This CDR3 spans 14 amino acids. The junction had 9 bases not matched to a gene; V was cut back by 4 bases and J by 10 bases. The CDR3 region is CSVGLVRGQSPLHF. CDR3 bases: TGCAGCGTTGGTTTGGTCAGGGGGCAATCACCCCTCCACTTT.

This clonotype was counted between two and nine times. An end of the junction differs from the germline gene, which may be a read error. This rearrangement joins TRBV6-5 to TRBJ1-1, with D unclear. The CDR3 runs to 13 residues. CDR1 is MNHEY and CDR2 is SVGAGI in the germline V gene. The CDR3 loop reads CASSYSRPEDLNF. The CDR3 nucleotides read TGTGCCAGCAGTTACTCGAGGCCCGAGGACCTAAACTTT.

CDR3 amino acids: CSARIPSGPLGEQYF. Here the CDR3 DNA reads TGCAGTGCTAGAATCCCTAGCGGACCTCTAGGCGAGCAGTACTTC. The J gene is TRBJ2-7, the V gene TRBV20-1; TRBD2 matches at 7 bases. The ends lost 2 bases at V and 6 bases at J; junction bases unmatched: 13. The CDR3 is made up of 15 amino acids. In germline, CDR1 is DFQATT, CDR2 SNEGSKA (reference sequence).

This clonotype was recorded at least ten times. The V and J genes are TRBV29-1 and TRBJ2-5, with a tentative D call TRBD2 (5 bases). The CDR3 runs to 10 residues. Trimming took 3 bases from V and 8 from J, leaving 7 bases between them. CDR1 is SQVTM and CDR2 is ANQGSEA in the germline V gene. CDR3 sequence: CSVDRETQYF. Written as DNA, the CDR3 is TGCAGCGTTGACCGGGAAACCCAGTACTTC.

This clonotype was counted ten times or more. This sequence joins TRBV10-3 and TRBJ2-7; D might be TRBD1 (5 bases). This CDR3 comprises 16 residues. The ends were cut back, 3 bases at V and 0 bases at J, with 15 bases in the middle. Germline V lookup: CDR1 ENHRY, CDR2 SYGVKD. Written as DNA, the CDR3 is TGTGCCATCAGTGACGGGCAGGGCCGGAGCTCCTACGAGCAGTACTTC. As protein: CAISDGQGRSSYEQYF.

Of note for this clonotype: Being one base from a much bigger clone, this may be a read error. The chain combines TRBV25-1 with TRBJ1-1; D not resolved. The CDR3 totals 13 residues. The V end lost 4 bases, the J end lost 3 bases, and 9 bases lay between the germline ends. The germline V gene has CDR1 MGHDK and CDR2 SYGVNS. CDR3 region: CASSGRVHTEAFF. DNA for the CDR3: TGTGCCAGCAGTGGTAGGGTACACACTGAAGCTTTCTTT.

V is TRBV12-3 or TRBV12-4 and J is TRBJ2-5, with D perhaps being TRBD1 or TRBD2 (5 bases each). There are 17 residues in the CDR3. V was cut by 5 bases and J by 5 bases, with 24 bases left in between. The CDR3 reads CASSIIPRALRGETQYF. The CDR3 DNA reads TGTGCCAGCAGTATAATACCCAGGGCGCTCCGGGGCGAGACCCAGTACTTC.

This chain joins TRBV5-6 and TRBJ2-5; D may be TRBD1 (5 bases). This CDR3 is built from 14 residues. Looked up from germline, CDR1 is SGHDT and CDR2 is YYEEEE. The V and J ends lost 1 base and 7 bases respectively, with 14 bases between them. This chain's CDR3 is CASSLQGQLGTQYF. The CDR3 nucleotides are TGTGCCAGCAGCTTGCAGGGTCAGTTGGGGACCCAGTACTTC.

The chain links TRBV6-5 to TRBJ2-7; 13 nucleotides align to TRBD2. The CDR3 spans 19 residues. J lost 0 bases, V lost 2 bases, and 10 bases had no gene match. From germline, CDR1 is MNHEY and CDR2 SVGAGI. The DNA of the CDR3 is TGTGCCAGCAGTTACCGTCCCGGGACTAGCGGGAAGAGCTCCTACGAGCAGTACTTC. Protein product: CASSYRPGTSGKSSYEQYF.

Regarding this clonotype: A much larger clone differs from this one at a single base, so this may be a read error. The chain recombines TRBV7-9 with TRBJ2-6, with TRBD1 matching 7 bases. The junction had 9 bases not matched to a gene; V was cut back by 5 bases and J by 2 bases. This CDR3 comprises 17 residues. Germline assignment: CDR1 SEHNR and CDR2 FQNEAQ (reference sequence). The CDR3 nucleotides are TGTGCCAGCAGCCCTCGGGACAGCTACCCTGGGGCCAACGTCCTGACTTTC. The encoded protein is CASSPRDSYPGANVLTF.

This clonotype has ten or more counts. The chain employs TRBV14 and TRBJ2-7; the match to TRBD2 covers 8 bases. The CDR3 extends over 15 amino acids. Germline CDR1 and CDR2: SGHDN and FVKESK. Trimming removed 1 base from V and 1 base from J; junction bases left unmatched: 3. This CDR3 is CASSQGSSGSYEQYF. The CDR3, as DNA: TGTGCCAGCAGCCAAGGGTCTAGCGGGTCCTACGAGCAGTACTTC.

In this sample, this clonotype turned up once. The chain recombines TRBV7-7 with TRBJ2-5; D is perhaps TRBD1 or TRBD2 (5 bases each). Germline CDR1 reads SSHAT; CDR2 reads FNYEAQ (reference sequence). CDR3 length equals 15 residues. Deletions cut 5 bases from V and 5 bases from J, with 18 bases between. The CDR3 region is CASSRSYEGRETQYF. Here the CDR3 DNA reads TGTGCCAGCAGCCGCTCCTACGAGGGGCGGGAGACCCAGTACTTC.

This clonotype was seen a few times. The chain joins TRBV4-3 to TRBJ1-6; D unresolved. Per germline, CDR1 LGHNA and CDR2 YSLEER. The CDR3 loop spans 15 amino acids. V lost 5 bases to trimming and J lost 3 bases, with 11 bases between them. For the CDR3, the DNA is TGCGCCAGCAGCACTTCCTCCGACTATAATTCACCCCTCCACTTT. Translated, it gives CASSTSSDYNSPLHF.

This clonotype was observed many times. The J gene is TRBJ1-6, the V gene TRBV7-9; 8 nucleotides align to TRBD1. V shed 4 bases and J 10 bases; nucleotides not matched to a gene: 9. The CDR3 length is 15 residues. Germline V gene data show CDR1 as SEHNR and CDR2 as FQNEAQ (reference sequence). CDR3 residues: CASSSRQGPDSPLHF. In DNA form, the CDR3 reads TGTGCCAGCAGCTCTCGACAGGGGCCTGACTCACCCCTCCACTTT.

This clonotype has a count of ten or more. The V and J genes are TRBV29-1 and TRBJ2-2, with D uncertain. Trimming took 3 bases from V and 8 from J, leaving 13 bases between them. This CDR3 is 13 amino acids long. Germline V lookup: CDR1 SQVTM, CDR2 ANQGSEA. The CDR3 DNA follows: TGCAGCGTTGAGATAAGTTCCTATGGGGAGCTGTTTTTT. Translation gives CSVEISSYGELFF.

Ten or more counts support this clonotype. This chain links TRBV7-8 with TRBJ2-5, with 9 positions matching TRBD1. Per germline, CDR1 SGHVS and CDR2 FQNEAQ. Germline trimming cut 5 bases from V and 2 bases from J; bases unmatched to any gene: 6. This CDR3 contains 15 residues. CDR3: CASSDRGGLQETQYF. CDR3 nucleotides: TGTGCCAGCAGCGACAGGGGGGGACTACAAGAGACCCAGTACTTC.

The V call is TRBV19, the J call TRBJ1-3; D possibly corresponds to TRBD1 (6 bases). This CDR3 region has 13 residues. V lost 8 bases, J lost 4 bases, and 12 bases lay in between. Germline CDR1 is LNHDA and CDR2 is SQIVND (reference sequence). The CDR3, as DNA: TGTGCCAGTGAGTCGACAGGAGGAAACACCATATATTTT. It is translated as CASESTGGNTIYF.

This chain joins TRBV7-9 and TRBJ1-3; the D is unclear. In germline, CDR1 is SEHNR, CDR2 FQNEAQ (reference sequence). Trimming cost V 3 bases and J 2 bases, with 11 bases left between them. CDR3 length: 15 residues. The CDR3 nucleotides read TGTGCCAGCAGCTTGGATTCCTCAACTGGAAACACCATATATTTT. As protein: CASSLDSSTGNTIYF.

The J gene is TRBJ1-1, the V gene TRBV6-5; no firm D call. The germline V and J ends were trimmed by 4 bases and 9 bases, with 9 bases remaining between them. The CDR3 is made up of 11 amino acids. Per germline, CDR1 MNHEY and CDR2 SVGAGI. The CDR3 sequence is CASSFRLQAFF. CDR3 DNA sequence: TGTGCCAGCAGTTTTAGACTTCAAGCTTTCTTT.

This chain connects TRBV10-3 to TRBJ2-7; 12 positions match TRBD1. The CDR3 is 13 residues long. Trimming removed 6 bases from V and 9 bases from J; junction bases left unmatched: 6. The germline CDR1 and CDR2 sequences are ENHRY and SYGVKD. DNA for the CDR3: TGTGCCATCAGACCGGGACAGGGGGCCGGGCAGTACTTC. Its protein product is CAIRPGQGAGQYF.

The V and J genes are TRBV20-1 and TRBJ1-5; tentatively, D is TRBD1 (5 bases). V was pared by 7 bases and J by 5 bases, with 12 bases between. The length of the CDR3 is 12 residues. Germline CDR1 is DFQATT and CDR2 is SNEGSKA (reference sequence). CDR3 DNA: TGCAGTGAGGGGAGGGCCGATCAGCCCCAGCATTTT. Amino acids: CSEGRADQPQHF.

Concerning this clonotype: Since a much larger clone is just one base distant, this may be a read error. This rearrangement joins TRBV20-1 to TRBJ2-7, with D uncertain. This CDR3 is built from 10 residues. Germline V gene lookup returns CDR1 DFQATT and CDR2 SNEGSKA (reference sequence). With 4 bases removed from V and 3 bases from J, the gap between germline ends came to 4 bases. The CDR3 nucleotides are TGCAGTGCTAAAGACTACGAGCAGTACTTC. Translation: CSAKDYEQYF.

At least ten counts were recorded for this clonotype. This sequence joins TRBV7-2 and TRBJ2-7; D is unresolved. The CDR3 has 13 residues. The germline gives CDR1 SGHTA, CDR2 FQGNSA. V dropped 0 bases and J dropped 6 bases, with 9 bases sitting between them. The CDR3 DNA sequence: TGTGCCAGCAGCTTAGCCCACCCGATCGAGCAGTACTTC. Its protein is CASSLAHPIEQYF.

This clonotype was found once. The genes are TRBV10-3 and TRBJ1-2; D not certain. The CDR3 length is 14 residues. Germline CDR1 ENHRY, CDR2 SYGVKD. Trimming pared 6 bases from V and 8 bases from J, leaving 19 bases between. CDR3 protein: CAIRSRDTYRGYTF. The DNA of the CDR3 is TGTGCCATCAGGAGCCGTGACACCTACCGCGGCTACACCTTC.

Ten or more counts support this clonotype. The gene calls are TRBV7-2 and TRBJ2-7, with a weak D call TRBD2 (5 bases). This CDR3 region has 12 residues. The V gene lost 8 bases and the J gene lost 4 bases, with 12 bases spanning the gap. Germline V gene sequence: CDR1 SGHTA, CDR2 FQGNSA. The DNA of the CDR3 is TGTGCCAGCCACGGGGTACGGTACGAGCAGTACTTC. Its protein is CASHGVRYEQYF.

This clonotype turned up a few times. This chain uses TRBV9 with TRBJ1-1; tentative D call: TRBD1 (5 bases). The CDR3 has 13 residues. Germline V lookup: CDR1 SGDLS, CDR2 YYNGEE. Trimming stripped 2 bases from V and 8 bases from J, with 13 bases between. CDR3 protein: CASSVGRAGEAFF. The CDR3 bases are TGTGCCAGCAGCGTTGGGCGAGCAGGGGAAGCTTTCTTT.